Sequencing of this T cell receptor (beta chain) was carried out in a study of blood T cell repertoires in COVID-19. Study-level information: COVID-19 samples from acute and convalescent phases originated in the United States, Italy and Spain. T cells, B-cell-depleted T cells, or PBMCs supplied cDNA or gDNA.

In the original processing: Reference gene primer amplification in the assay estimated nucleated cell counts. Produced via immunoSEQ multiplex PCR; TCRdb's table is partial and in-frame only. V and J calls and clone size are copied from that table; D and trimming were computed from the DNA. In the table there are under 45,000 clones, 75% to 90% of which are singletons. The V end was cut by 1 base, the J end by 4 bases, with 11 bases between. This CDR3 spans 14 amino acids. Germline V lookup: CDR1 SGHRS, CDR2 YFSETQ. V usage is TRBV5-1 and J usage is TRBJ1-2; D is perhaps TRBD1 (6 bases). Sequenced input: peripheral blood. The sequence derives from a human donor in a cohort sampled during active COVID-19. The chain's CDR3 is CASSLTGPSYGYTF. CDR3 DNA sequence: TGCGCCAGCAGCTTGACAGGGCCTTCCTATGGCTACACCTTC.